These 17 T cell receptor beta chains came from one sample sequenced in a study of blood T cell repertoires in COVID-19. Here immunoSEQ multiplex PCR was the method, and the copy in TCRdb shows in-frame clones only, minus some. In the table there are more than 150,000 clones, more than 75% of which are singletons. The sequenced sample was PBMCs or T cells enriched from blood (not recorded which). These receptors were obtained from a man aged 55 to 70 who had been exposed to COVID-19.

This clone was picked up a small number of times. This chain joins TRBV2 and TRBJ1-2; TRBD1 is a possible D gene (5 bases). The CDR3 runs 15 residues. The V and J ends lost 0 bases and 5 bases respectively, with 13 bases between them. CDR1 is SNHLY, CDR2 FYNNEI, per germline. CDR3: CASSEALSGRYGYTF. The CDR3 bases are TGTGCCAGCAGTGAAGCGCTTTCAGGGAGGTATGGCTACACCTTC. Full variable domain (remainder filled in from reference TRBV2 and TRBJ1-2): EPEVTQTPSHQVTQMGQEVILRCVPISNHLYFYWYRQILGQKVEFLVSFYNNEISEKSEIFDDQFSVERPDGSNFTLKIRSTKLEDSAMYFCASSEALSGRYGYTFGSGTRLTVV.

The V gene is TRBV5-4, the J gene TRBJ2-3; a weak D match, TRBD2 (6 bases). V lost 4 bases and J lost 1, with 13 bases in between. The CDR3 is 15 amino acids. CDR1 is SGHNT and CDR2 is YYREEE in the germline V gene (reference sequence). DNA for the CDR3: TGTGCCAGCAGCGATGGGATAGCGGGCACAGATACGCAGTATTTT. Protein sequence: CASSDGIAGTDTQYF. The full variable domain, completed using reference TRBV5-4 and TRBJ2-3, is ETGVTQSPTHLIKTRGQQVTLRCSSQSGHNTVSWYQQALGQGPQFIFQYYREEENGRGNFPPRFSGLQFPNYSSELNVNALELDDSALYLCASSDGIAGTDTQYFGPGTRLTVL.

The gene calls are TRBV2 and TRBJ2-7, with 7 bases matching TRBD2. CDR1 is SNHLY, CDR2 FYNNEI, per germline. V shed 6 bases, J shed 3 bases, and the junction held 2 bases outside the gene matches. The CDR3 totals 12 residues. CDR3 region: CASRGTNYEQYF. The CDR3 bases are TGTGCCAGCAGGGGGACTAACTACGAGCAGTACTTC.

The chain has TRBV19 and TRBJ2-2; TRBD2 matches at 15 bases. Trimming at V came to 4 bases and at J to 0 bases, leaving 3 bases not matched to a gene. The CDR3 sequence is 18 residues long. Germline assignment: CDR1 LNHDA and CDR2 SQIVND (reference sequence). DNA of the CDR3: TGTGCCAGTAGTAAAAGGACTAGCGGGAGGGCGAACACCGGGGAGCTGTTTTTT. Translation gives CASSKRTSGRANTGELFF.

The chain links TRBV6-4 to TRBJ1-1, with 10 bases lining up with TRBD1. CDR3 length: 14 residues. CDR1 and CDR2 (germline): MRHNA, SNTAGT. Trimming removed 0 bases from V and 5 bases from J; junction bases left unmatched: 0. The CDR3 region is CASSDSDRGTEAFF. The CDR3 region has the DNA TGTGCCAGCAGTGACTCGGACAGGGGGACTGAAGCTTTCTTT.

The chain uses TRBV30 and TRBJ1-4; TRBD1 matches at 11 bases. Germline V gives CDR1 GTSNPN, CDR2 SVGIG (reference sequence). V lost 1 base to trimming and J lost 7 bases; unmatched junction nucleotides: 2. CDR3 length: 14 residues. For the CDR3, the DNA is TGTGCCTGGAGTGCCGGGACAGGGGGTGAAAAACTGTTTTTT. Protein: CAWSAGTGGEKLFF.

The gene calls are TRBV10-3 and TRBJ1-1; D perhaps matches TRBD1 (5 bases). This CDR3 contains 13 residues. The germline CDR1 and CDR2 sequences are ENHRY and SYGVKD. V was cut by 10 bases and J by 1 base, with 13 bases left in between. The CDR3 reads CATGPTENTEAFF. In nucleotides, the CDR3 is TGTGCCACCGGACCGACAGAGAACACTGAAGCTTTCTTT.

This clone was detected only once. The genes are TRBV28 and TRBJ2-5, with D tentatively TRBD2 (6 bases). Trimming took off 8 bases at V and 9 bases at J, with 16 bases between the two ends. This CDR3 is 12 amino acids long. Germline V lookup: CDR1 MDHEN, CDR2 SYDVKM. CDR3 protein: CASLSGTGAQYF. The CDR3 DNA reads as TGTGCCAGCTTAAGTGGTACGGGGGCCCAGTACTTC.

The J gene is TRBJ2-3, the V gene TRBV5-1, with no clear D. The CDR3 runs 13 residues. CDR1 and CDR2 from the germline V gene are SGHRS and YFSETQ. V dropped 4 bases and J dropped 0 bases, with 6 bases sitting between them. Written as DNA, the CDR3 is TGCGCCAGCAGCCCCGTAAGCACAGATACGCAGTATTTT. Its translation: CASSPVSTDTQYF.

The sample holds one count of this clone. CDR3 bases: TGTGCCAGCAGCTTACAGGGGGAAGCTTTCTTT. Encoded protein: CASSLQGEAFF. The chain combines TRBV7-6 with TRBJ1-1; D possibly corresponds to TRBD1 (6 bases). The CDR3 sequence is 11 residues long. CDR1 is SGHVS and CDR2 is FNYEAQ in the germline V gene. V dropped 2 bases and J dropped 8 bases, with 6 bases sitting between them.

This clone was detected only once. The chain joins TRBV5-1 to TRBJ2-1; D is possibly TRBD2 (5 bases). This CDR3 comprises 13 residues. V was shortened by 2 bases and J by 7 bases, with 10 bases between the two germline ends. Germline values: CDR1 SGHRS, CDR2 YFSETQ. The CDR3 protein is CASSFTTGNEQFF. The CDR3 nucleotides read TGCGCCAGCAGCTTTACCACGGGGAATGAGCAGTTCTTC.

V is TRBV10-3 and J is TRBJ1-4, with a possible D match to TRBD1 (6 bases). Germline V CDR1 and CDR2: ENHRY, SYGVKD. With 6 bases removed from V and 6 bases from J, the gap between germline ends came to 14 bases. The CDR3 has 14 residues. The CDR3 region has the DNA TGTGCCATCAGGGGGGACAAGGGAGATGAAAAACTGTTTTTT. It is translated as CAIRGDKGDEKLFF.

The V and J genes are TRBV14 and TRBJ2-2; tentatively, D is TRBD2 (5 bases). The CDR3 consists of 14 residues. Germline V CDR1 and CDR2: SGHDN, FVKESK. V was trimmed by 2 bases and J by 7 bases, leaving 11 bases between them. CDR3 coding DNA: TGTGCCAGCAGCCAAACACTAGTCTTCGGGGAGCTGTTTTTT. It translates to CASSQTLVFGELFF.

This chain links TRBV30 with TRBJ1-1; 11 bases align to TRBD1. Germline values: CDR1 GTSNPN, CDR2 SVGIG (reference sequence). The trim removed 2 bases at V and 1 base at J, leaving 9 bases unmatched. The CDR3 spans 17 residues. The CDR3 DNA is TGTGCCTGGAGTCGCTGGGGACAGGGGGTGGGGAACACTGAAGCTTTCTTT. Amino acid sequence: CAWSRWGQGVGNTEAFF.

The CDR3 DNA is TGTGCTAGTGGTTCGACAGGGGGCGTTTACGAGCAGTACTTC. This sequence encodes CASGSTGGVYEQYF. The V gene is TRBV12-5, the J gene TRBJ2-7, with 10 bases matching TRBD1. With 4 bases clipped from V and 4 bases from J, the junction kept 4 bases outside the gene matches. The CDR3 has 14 amino acids. Per germline, CDR1 LGHNT and CDR2 FRNRAP.

The CDR3 is CASSSTGQETQYF. In nucleotides, the CDR3 is TGCGCCAGCAGCTCGACAGGACAAGAGACCCAGTACTTC. The V gene is TRBV5-1, the J gene TRBJ2-5, with D perhaps TRBD1 (6 bases). In germline, CDR1 is SGHRS, CDR2 YFSETQ. Trimming pared 3 bases from V and 2 bases from J, leaving 8 bases between. CDR3 length: 13 residues.

The chain recombines TRBV5-6 with TRBJ1-4; 7 bases map to TRBD1. This CDR3 contains 17 residues. The germline gives CDR1 SGHDT, CDR2 YYEEEE. V shed 3 bases and J 4 bases; nucleotides not matched to a gene: 12. This chain's CDR3 is CASSSPPGTELNEKLFF. In nucleotides, the CDR3 is TGTGCCAGCAGCTCGCCCCCTGGGACAGAACTTAATGAAAAACTGTTTTTT.